These 21 T cell receptor beta chains were all obtained from the same sample, sequenced in a study of blood T cell repertoires in COVID-19. Sequencing was performed with immunoSEQ multiplex PCR; in TCRdb, only in-frame clones are kept and a portion is missing. The table has hundreds of thousands of clones, around four fifths seen once. Sequencing was done on a sample of peripheral blood. Source of these receptors: a woman older than 75 with acute or convalescent COVID-19.

The rearrangement joins TRBV28 to TRBJ2-1, with D possibly being TRBD1 (6 bases). Trimming removed 6 bases at V and 10 bases at J, with 10 bases between. CDR1 is MDHEN, CDR2 SYDVKM, per germline. CDR3 length equals 11 residues. DNA of the CDR3: TGTGCCAGCAGAGAAAGGGGGGAGCAGTTCTTC. Amino acids: CASRERGEQFF.

The chain links TRBV7-6 to TRBJ1-1; 7 nucleotides match TRBD1. The CDR3 extends over 15 amino acids. CDR1 is SGHVS, CDR2 FNYEAQ, per germline. Trimming removed 1 base from V and 2 bases from J; junction bases left unmatched: 4. The CDR3 region has the DNA TGTGCCAGCAGCTTAGGGAGGGGGCGAAACACTGAAGCTTTCTTT. It encodes CASSLGRGRNTEAFF.

The rearrangement links TRBV10-2 to TRBJ2-1; 7 bases fit TRBD1. J was trimmed by 2 bases and V by 8 bases; bases with no gene match: 3. Germline V CDR1 and CDR2: WSHSY, SAAADI. The CDR3 is 13 amino acids. The CDR3, as DNA: TGCGCCAGCGGACAGGAGACCTACAATGAGCAGTTCTTC. It yields the protein CASGQETYNEQFF.

The V gene is TRBV7-6, the J gene TRBJ1-5; 7 bases align to TRBD1. Per the germline V gene, CDR1 is SGHVS and CDR2 is FNYEAQ. The CDR3 has 15 residues. After removal of 0 bases from V and 3 bases from J, the junction contained 2 bases not matched to a gene. This CDR3 is CASSLAQGNNQPQHF. The DNA for the CDR3 is TGTGCCAGCAGCTTAGCACAGGGGAACAATCAGCCCCAGCATTTT.

This rearrangement joins TRBV7-9 to TRBJ1-6, with TRBD1 matching 8 bases. The V and J ends lost 3 bases and 10 bases, in that order; junction bases with no gene match: 11. This CDR3 is 16 amino acids long. Germline CDR1 SEHNR, CDR2 FQNEAQ (reference sequence). CDR3 in DNA: TGTGCCAGCAGCTTCGCCGACAGGGGTAAGGGATCACCCCTCCACTTT. It specifies CASSFADRGKGSPLHF.

The chain combines TRBV29-1 with TRBJ1-1, with D perhaps TRBD1 (6 bases). The CDR3 has 13 amino acids. In germline, CDR1 is SQVTM, CDR2 ANQGSEA. The V gene lost 1 base and the J gene lost 3 bases, with 9 bases spanning the gap. As DNA, the CDR3 is TGCAGCGTTGAAGGGACAGTTTACACTGAAGCTTTCTTT. It is translated as CSVEGTVYTEAFF.

This chain joins TRBV18 and TRBJ1-5, with 7 positions matching TRBD1. The CDR3 extends over 16 amino acids. Germline-derived CDR1 and CDR2 are KGHSH and LQKENI. Trimming removed 3 bases from V and 2 bases from J; junction bases left unmatched: 7. The CDR3 loop is CASSPTDRPRNQPQHF. The CDR3 DNA sequence: TGTGCCAGCTCACCCACGGACAGGCCTCGCAATCAGCCCCAGCATTTT.

CDR3 sequence (DNA): TGTGCCAGCAGTTTACATGGAGTAGCGGGAGATCAGGAGACCCAGTACTTC. Translation gives CASSLHGVAGDQETQYF. V gene TRBV28 combines with J gene TRBJ2-5; 9 positions match TRBD2. Per the germline V gene, CDR1 is MDHEN and CDR2 is SYDVKM. V dropped 2 bases and J dropped 5; count of bases not matched to a gene: 12. The CDR3 runs 17 residues.

Concerning this clone itself: The same CDR3 arises from other DNA sequences in this sample as well. The chain couples TRBV7-2 to TRBJ1-1, with D perhaps TRBD1 (5 bases). This CDR3 has 13 amino acids. In germline, CDR1 is SGHTA, CDR2 FQGNSA. The V end lost 2 bases, the J end lost 5 bases, and 9 bases lay between the germline ends. The CDR3 bases are TGTGCCAGCAGCTTATCAGGGAATACTGAAGCTTTCTTT. Protein sequence: CASSLSGNTEAFF. Supplemented by reference TRBV7-2 and TRBJ1-1, the full variable domain reads GAGVSQSPSNKVTEKGKDVELRCDPISGHTALYWYRQSLGQGLEFLIYFQGNSAPDKSGLPSDRFSAERTGGSVSTLTIQRTQQEDSAVYLCASSLSGNTEAFFGQGTRLTVV.

V usage is TRBV7-9 and J usage is TRBJ2-1; 9 bases fit TRBD2. The CDR3 loop spans 15 amino acids. In germline, CDR1 is SEHNR, CDR2 FQNEAQ (reference sequence). J gave up 9 bases and V 5 bases, and 11 bases lay outside the gene matches. This CDR3 is CASSPLAGGAVEQFF. DNA of the CDR3: TGTGCCAGCAGCCCGCTGGCGGGAGGGGCCGTTGAGCAGTTCTTC.

CDR3 sequence: CASSSGLAGTYSGANVLTF. The DNA of the CDR3 is TGTGCCAGCTCATCGGGACTAGCGGGGACCTACTCTGGGGCCAACGTCCTGACTTTC. This chain joins TRBV18 and TRBJ2-6, with 13 positions matching TRBD2. The V gene's germline CDR1 is KGHSH and CDR2 LQKENI. With 5 bases clipped from V and 0 bases from J, the junction kept 7 bases outside the gene matches. The CDR3 length is 19 residues.

The V gene is TRBV5-1, the J gene TRBJ1-3; 7 bases are shared with TRBD1. Germline values: CDR1 SGHRS, CDR2 YFSETQ. The CDR3 totals 16 residues. J was trimmed by 5 bases and V by 0 bases; bases with no gene match: 8. CDR3 in amino acids: CASSLEQGYARNTIYF. The CDR3, as DNA: TGCGCCAGCAGCTTGGAACAGGGGTACGCGAGAAACACCATATATTTT. Full variable domain (missing parts from reference TRBV5-1 and TRBJ1-3): KAGVTQTPRYLIKTRGQQVTLSCSPISGHRSVSWYQQTPGQGLQFLFEYFSETQRNKGNFPGRFSGRQFSNSRSEMNVSTLELGDSALYLCASSLEQGYARNTIYFGEGSWLTVV.

This sequence joins TRBV18 and TRBJ1-1; weak D call: TRBD1 (6 bases). The germline CDR1 and CDR2 sequences are KGHSH and LQKENI. This CDR3 is built from 14 residues. Trimming removed 8 bases at V and 1 base at J, with 14 bases between. The CDR3 nucleotides read TGTGCCAGCACCTCCGGGACACAGAACACTGAAGCTTTCTTT. This codes for CASTSGTQNTEAFF.

This chain connects TRBV18 to TRBJ2-5; D is possibly TRBD2 (5 bases). V dropped 6 bases and J dropped 3 bases, with 17 bases sitting between them. The CDR3 totals 15 residues. From germline, CDR1 is KGHSH and CDR2 LQKENI. CDR3 bases: TGTGCCAGCTCCCCCCTCGAAGCGGTAAAAGAGACCCAGTACTTC. It codes for CASSPLEAVKETQYF.

The chain recombines TRBV5-4 with TRBJ1-2, with TRBD1 matching over 7 bases. The CDR3 sequence is 13 residues long. CDR1 and CDR2 (germline): SGHNT, YYREEE (reference sequence). Unmatched junction bases numbered 8, after V lost 4 bases and J lost 8 bases. CDR3 protein: CASSHDRADGYTF. The DNA of the CDR3 is TGTGCCAGCAGCCACGACAGGGCGGACGGCTACACCTTC.

The gene calls are TRBV19 and TRBJ2-1; the D gene is possibly TRBD2 (5 bases). There are 15 residues in the CDR3. Trimming stripped 5 bases from V and 7 bases from J, with 18 bases between. CDR1 LNHDA and CDR2 SQIVND come from the germline V gene (reference sequence). The CDR3, as DNA: TGTGCCAGTAGTTCCGGTGCAGCGGTATCAAATGAGCAGTTCTTC. This encodes CASSSGAAVSNEQFF.

The V call is TRBV5-1, the J call TRBJ2-5; 7 bases fit TRBD1. This CDR3 is 17 amino acids long. Germline V gene sequence: CDR1 SGHRS, CDR2 YFSETQ. V was clipped by 2 bases and J by 3 bases; unmatched bases: 13. The CDR3 DNA sequence: TGCGCCAGCAGCTTATACTCCGGGACAGTGGGAGAAGAGACCCAGTACTTC. Its translation: CASSLYSGTVGEETQYF.

This rearrangement joins TRBV4-2 to TRBJ1-3, with D perhaps matching TRBD1 (6 bases). Trimming left V 1 base short and J 7 bases short, with 14 bases between. The germline V gene encodes CDR1 LGHNA and CDR2 YNFKEQ. The CDR3 is made up of 15 amino acids. The CDR3 is CASSQALTGINTIYF. DNA of the CDR3: TGTGCCAGCAGCCAAGCTCTTACAGGGATCAACACCATATATTTT.

The chain has TRBV6-2 or TRBV6-3 and TRBJ1-2; D perhaps matches TRBD1 (5 bases). Germline V gene lookup returns CDR1 MNHEY and CDR2 SVGEGT. Trimming took 2 bases from V and 0 from J, leaving 25 bases between them. The CDR3 contains 20 residues. Here the CDR3 reads CASSYPRLRSSSGSNYGYTF. CDR3 in DNA: TGTGCCAGCAGTTACCCGAGACTGCGCAGTAGTTCAGGGTCTAACTATGGCTACACCTTC.

There are a few counts of this clone. This sequence joins TRBV4-1 and TRBJ1-3, with D uncertain. Trimming removed 1 base from V and 2 bases from J, with 12 bases in between. The CDR3 is 16 amino acids. Germline-derived CDR1 and CDR2 are MGHRA and YSYEKL. Here the CDR3 DNA reads TGCGCCAGCAGCCAAGTGTCGAGCTCGGCTGGAAACACCATATATTTT. It translates to CASSQVSSSAGNTIYF.

The chain combines TRBV9 with TRBJ2-7; 8 bases map to TRBD1. This CDR3 is built from 15 residues. The junction had 7 bases not matched to a gene; V was cut back by 2 bases and J by 3 bases. Germline loops: CDR1 SGDLS, CDR2 YYNGEE. The CDR3 bases are TGTGCCAGCAGCGTGTCAGGGGGCATCGGCTACGAGCAGTACTTC. This gives the protein CASSVSGGIGYEQYF.